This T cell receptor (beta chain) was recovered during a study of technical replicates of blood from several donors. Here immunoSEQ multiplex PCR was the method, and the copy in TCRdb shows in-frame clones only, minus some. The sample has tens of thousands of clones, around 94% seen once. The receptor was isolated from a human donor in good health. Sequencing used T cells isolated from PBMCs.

The CDR3 here is CASSPDSAYEQYF. DNA of the CDR3: TGTGCCAGCAGCCCAGACAGTGCCTACGAGCAGTACTTC. The genes are TRBV5-4 and TRBJ2-7, with a possible D match to TRBD1 (5 bases). V dropped 4 bases and J dropped 2 bases, with 10 bases sitting between them. CDR3 length: 13 amino acids. Germline V lookup: CDR1 SGHNT, CDR2 YYREEE (reference sequence).